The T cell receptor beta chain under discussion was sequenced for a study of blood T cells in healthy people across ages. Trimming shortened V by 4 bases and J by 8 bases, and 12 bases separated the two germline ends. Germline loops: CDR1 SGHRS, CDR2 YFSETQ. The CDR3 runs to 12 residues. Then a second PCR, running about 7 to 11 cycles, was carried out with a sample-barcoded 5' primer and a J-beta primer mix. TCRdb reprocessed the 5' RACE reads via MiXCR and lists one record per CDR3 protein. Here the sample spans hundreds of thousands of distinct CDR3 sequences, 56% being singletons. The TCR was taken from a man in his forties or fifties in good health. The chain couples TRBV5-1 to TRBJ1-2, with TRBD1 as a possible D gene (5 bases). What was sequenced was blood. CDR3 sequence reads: CASSTDGDGYTF. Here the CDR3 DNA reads TGCGCCAGCAGCACCGACGGGGACGGCTACACCTTC.